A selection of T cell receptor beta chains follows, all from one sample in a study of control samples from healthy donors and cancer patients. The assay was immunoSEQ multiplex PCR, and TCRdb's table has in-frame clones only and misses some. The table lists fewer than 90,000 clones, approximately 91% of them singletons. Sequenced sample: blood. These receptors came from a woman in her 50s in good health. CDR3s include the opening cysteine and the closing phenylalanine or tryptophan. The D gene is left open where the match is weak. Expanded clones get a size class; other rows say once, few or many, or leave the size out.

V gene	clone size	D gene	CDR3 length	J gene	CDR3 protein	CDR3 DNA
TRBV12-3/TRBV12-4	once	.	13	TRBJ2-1	CASVGSSYNEQFF	TGTGCCAGCGTGGGGAGCTCCTACAATGAGCAGTTCTTC
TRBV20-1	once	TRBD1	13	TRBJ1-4	CSASETGEVKLFF	TGCAGTGCTAGTGAAACAGGGGAAGTGAAACTGTTTTTT
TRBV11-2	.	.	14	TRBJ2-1	CASSLPLPRNEQFF	TGTGCCAGCAGCTTACCCCTGCCCCGCAATGAGCAGTTCTTC
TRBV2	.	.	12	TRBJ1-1	CASSTGTTEAFF	TGTGCCAGCAGTACCGGGACCACTGAAGCTTTCTTT
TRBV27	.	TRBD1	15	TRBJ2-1	CASSPRQGTRNEQFF	TGTGCCAGCAGTCCCAGACAGGGGACGAGGAATGAGCAGTTCTTC
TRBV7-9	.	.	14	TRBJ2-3	CASSFLRFADTQYF	TGTGCCAGCAGCTTTCTTCGATTCGCAGATACGCAGTATTTT
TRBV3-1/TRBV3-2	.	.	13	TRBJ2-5	CASSPTRQETQYF	TGTGCCAGCAGCCCGACTAGACAAGAGACCCAGTACTTC
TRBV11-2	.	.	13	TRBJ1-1	CASSRRMNTEAFF	TGTGCCAGCAGCCGCAGGATGAACACTGAAGCTTTCTTT
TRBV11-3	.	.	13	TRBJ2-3	CASSLETGDTQYF	TGTGCCAGCAGCTTGGAGACAGGAGATACGCAGTATTTT
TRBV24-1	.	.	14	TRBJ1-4	CATRKGATNEKLFF	TGTGCCACCAGAAAGGGGGCAACTAATGAAAAACTGTTTTTT
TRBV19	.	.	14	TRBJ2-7	CASSIQGLGYEQYF	TGTGCCAGTAGTATCCAGGGCCTGGGTTACGAGCAGTACTTC
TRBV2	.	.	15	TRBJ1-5	CASSVGFSSNQPQHF	TGTGCCAGCAGTGTGGGCTTTTCTAGCAATCAGCCCCAGCATTTT
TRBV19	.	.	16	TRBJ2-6	CASIQRGDTGANVLTF	TGTGCCAGTATCCAAAGGGGGGATACTGGGGCCAACGTCCTGACTTTC
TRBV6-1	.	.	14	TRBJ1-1	CASSELGSDTEAFF	TGTGCCAGCAGTGAATTAGGGTCGGACACTGAAGCTTTCTTT
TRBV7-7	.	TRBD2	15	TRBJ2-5	CASSLGGAGKETQYF	TGTGCCAGCAGCTTGGGAGGGGCGGGAAAAGAGACCCAGTACTTC
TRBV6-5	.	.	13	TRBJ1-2	CASRLQGLNGYTF	TGTGCCAGCAGATTACAGGGCCTGAATGGCTACACCTTC
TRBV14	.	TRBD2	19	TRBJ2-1	CASSQNVKRGKMSYNEQFF	TGTGCCAGCAGCCAAAATGTCAAGCGGGGCAAAATGTCCTACAATGAGCAGTTCTTC
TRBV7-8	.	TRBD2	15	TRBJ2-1	CASSLSGGPYNEQFF	TGTGCCAGCAGCTTATCGGGGGGGCCCTACAATGAGCAGTTCTTC
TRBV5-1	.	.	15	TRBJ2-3	CASSLEARGTDTQYF	TGCGCCAGCAGCCTGGAGGCGCGCGGCACAGATACGCAGTATTTT
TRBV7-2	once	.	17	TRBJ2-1	CASSLPKAGVRGGEQFF	TGTGCCAGCAGCCTCCCTAAGGCAGGCGTTCGAGGGGGTGAGCAGTTCTTC
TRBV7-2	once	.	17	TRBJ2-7	CASSLRLGRAGSYEQYF	TGTGCCAGCAGCTTACGCCTGGGTCGGGCAGGGTCCTACGAGCAGTACTTC
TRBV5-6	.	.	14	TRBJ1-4	CASSLGRGEEKLFF	TGTGCCAGCAGCTTAGGCAGGGGAGAAGAAAAACTGTTTTTT
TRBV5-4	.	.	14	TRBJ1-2	CASSFQGPNYGYTF	TGTGCCAGCAGTTTCCAGGGTCCTAACTATGGCTACACCTTC
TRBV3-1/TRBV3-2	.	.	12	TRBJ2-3	CASSPTRFDRYF	TGTGCCAGCAGCCCTACTAGATTCGATCGGTATTTT
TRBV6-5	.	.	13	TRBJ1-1	CASSQSSRTEAFF	TGTGCCAGCAGCCAAAGTTCTCGCACTGAAGCTTTCTTT
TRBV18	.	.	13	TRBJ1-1	CASSQQPNTEAFF	TGTGCCAGCTCGCAACAACCTAACACTGAAGCTTTCTTT
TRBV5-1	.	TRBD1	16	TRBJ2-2	CASSLLGTGNTGELFF	TGCGCCAGCAGCTTATTAGGGACAGGGAACACCGGGGAGCTGTTTTTT
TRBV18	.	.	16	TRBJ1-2	CASSPGSGPGPYGYTF	TGTGCCAGCTCACCAGGGTCTGGACCAGGGCCCTATGGCTACACCTTC
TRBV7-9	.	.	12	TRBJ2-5	CASSSGGGTQYF	TGTGCCAGCAGTTCTGGTGGCGGGACCCAGTACTTC
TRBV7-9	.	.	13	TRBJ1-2	CASSLDTEYGYTF	TGTGCCAGCAGCTTGGACACCGAATATGGCTACACCTTC
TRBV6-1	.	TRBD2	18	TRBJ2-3	CASSEGDLAGGFADTQYF	TGTGCCAGCAGTGAAGGAGACTTAGCGGGGGGTTTTGCAGATACGCAGTATTTT
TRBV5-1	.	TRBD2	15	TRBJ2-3	CASSFSAGETDTQYF	TGCGCCAGCAGCTTCTCGGCGGGGGAGACAGATACGCAGTATTTT
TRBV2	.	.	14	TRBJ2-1	CASTGGRSYNEQFF	TGTGCCAGCACGGGGGGCAGGTCCTACAATGAGCAGTTCTTC
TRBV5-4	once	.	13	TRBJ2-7	CASSRGQAYEQYF	TGTGCCAGCAGCCGGGGACAAGCCTACGAGCAGTACTTC
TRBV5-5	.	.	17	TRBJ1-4	CASSLVTVLGTNEKLFF	TGTGCCAGCAGCTTGGTGACGGTATTGGGTACTAATGAAAAACTGTTTTTT
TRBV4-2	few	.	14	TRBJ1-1	CASSQATANTEAFF	TGTGCCAGCAGCCAAGCGACGGCGAACACTGAAGCTTTCTTT
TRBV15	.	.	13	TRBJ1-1	CATSRGRDTEAFF	TGTGCCACCAGCAGAGGGAGGGACACTGAAGCTTTCTTT
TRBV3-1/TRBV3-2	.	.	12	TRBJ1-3	CASSLGGNTIYF	TGTGCCAGCAGTCTGGGTGGAAACACCATATATTTT
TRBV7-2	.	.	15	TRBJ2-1	CASSPPGGRRNEQFF	TGTGCCAGCAGCCCACCCGGGGGTAGGAGGAATGAGCAGTTCTTC
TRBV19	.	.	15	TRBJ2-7	CASSIFRGGSYEQYF	TGTGCCAGTAGTATATTTCGGGGAGGCTCCTACGAGCAGTACTTC
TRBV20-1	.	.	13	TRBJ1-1	CSASLPRVTEAFF	TGCAGTGCTAGTCTTCCCAGGGTCACTGAAGCTTTCTTT
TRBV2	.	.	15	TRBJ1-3	CASSEAKRIGNTIYF	TGTGCCAGCAGTGAAGCAAAGCGGATTGGAAACACCATATATTTT
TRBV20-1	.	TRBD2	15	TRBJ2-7	CSASQGLAGTNEQYF	TGCAGTGCGAGTCAGGGACTAGCGGGGACCAACGAGCAGTACTTC
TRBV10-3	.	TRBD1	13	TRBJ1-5	CAISARGDQPQHF	TGTGCCATCAGTGCCAGGGGGGATCAGCCCCAGCATTTT
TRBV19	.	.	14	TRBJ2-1	CASSMSRAINEQFF	TGTGCCAGTAGTATGTCCAGGGCCATCAATGAGCAGTTCTTC
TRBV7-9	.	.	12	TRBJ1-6	CASSLGWPPLHF	TGTGCCAGCAGCTTAGGGTGGCCACCCCTCCACTTT
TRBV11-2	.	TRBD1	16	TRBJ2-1	CASSSLSDRDWGEQFF	TGTGCCAGCAGCTCGTTATCCGACAGGGATTGGGGAGAGCAGTTCTTC
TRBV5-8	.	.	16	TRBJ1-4	CASSFPGLMEAEKLFF	TGTGCCAGCAGCTTCCCGGGACTCATGGAGGCGGAAAAACTGTTTTTT
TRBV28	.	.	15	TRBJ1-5	CASSPPPGSNQPQHF	TGTGCCAGCAGTCCCCCGCCCGGGAGCAATCAGCCCCAGCATTTT
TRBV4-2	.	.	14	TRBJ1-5	CASSQPGGGQPQHF	TGTGCCAGCAGCCAACCTGGCGGGGGTCAGCCCCAGCATTTT
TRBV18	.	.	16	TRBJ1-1	CASSPPNSGMNTEAFF	TGTGCCAGCTCACCACCGAACAGTGGCATGAACACTGAAGCTTTCTTT
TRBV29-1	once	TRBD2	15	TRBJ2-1	CSVDRTSGGDNEQFF	TGCAGCGTTGATCGGACTAGCGGGGGGGACAATGAGCAGTTCTTC
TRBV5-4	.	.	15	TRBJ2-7	CASSPDSSSSYEQYF	TGTGCCAGCAGCCCGGACTCCAGCAGCTCCTACGAGCAGTACTTC
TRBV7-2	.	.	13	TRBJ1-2	CASSLNPNYGYTF	TGTGCCAGCAGCTTAAACCCTAACTATGGCTACACCTTC
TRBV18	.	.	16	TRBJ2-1	CASSPPNGVSYNEQFF	TGTGCCAGCTCACCACCGAACGGGGTCTCCTACAATGAGCAGTTCTTC
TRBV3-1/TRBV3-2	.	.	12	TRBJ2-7	CASSLGVYEQYF	TGTGCCAGCAGCCTCGGGGTCTACGAGCAGTACTTC
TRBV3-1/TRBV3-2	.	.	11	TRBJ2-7	CASSTNYEQYF	TGTGCCAGCAGCACAAACTACGAGCAGTACTTC
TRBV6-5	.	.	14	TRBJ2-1	CASKQGVTYNEQFF	TGTGCCAGCAAGCAGGGCGTAACCTACAATGAGCAGTTCTTC
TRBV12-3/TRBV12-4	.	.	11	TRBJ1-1	CASSYYFGGSF	TGTGCCAGCAGTTATTATTTTGGCGGCAGCTTT
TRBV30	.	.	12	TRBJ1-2	CAWEDRSDGYTF	TGTGCCTGGGAAGACAGAAGCGACGGCTACACCTTC